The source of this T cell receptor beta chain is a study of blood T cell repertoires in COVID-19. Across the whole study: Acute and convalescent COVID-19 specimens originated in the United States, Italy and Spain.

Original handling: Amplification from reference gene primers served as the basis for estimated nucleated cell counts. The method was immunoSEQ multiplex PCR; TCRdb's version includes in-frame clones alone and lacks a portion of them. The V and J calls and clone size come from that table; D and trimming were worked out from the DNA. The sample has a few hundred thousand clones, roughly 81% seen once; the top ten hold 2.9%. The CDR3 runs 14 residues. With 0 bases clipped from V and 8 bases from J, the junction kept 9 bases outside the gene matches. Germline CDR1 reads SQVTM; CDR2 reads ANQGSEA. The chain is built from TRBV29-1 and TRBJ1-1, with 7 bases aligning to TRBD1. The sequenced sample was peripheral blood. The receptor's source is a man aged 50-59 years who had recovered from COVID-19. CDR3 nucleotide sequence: TGCAGCGTTGAAGATACGGGACAGAGTACCGAAGCTTTCTTT. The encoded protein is CSVEDTGQSTEAFF.